Listed here are 4 T cell receptor beta chains from one sample, sequenced in a study of blood T cells in healthy people across ages. It was with a sample-barcoded 5' primer and a J-beta primer mix that a second PCR of about 7 to 12 cycles was run. TCRdb re-called the 5' RACE reads with MiXCR, one entry per CDR3 protein. The sample has some 1,800,000 distinct CDR3 sequences, about 39% seen once. What was sequenced was blood. The receptors come from a human donor in good health.

The gene calls are TRBV20-1 and TRBJ2-1; the match to TRBD2 covers 11 bases. Germline assignment: CDR1 DFQATT and CDR2 SNEGSKA (reference sequence). V trimming: 5 bases; J trimming: 2 bases; junction bases outside the gene matches: 5. This CDR3 is 15 amino acids long. The CDR3 region has the DNA TGCAGTGCTTATTATAGCGGGGGGGCCTACAATGAGCAGTTCTTC. Protein sequence: CSAYYSGGAYNEQFF.

This clonotype was observed a few times. The V and J genes are TRBV6-6 and TRBJ2-1; D unclear. Germline lookup yields CDR1 MNHNY and CDR2 SVGAGI (reference sequence). This CDR3 contains 14 residues. V lost 2 bases and J lost 3, with 8 bases in between. This CDR3 reads CASSYVVDYNEQFF. CDR3 DNA: TGTGCCAGCAGTTACGTGGTAGACTACAATGAGCAGTTCTTC.

Remarks on this clonotype: Given a much more abundant clone one base away, this may be a read error. The V and J genes are TRBV29-1 and TRBJ2-3; no clear D. V was shortened by 3 bases and J by 1 base, with 8 bases between the two germline ends. Germline values: CDR1 SQVTM, CDR2 ANQGSEA. The CDR3 is made up of 13 amino acids. The CDR3 region is CSVDPRGTDTQYF. The CDR3 bases are TGCAGCGTTGACCCACGGGGCACAGATACGCAGTATTTT.

This clonotype occurred a few times. Here the CDR3 reads CASSSSGLVTQYF. In DNA, the CDR3 is TGTGCCAGCAGTTCCAGCGGGCTGGTGACGCAGTATTTT. The chain combines TRBV6-5 with TRBJ2-3, with D possibly being TRBD2 (6 bases). Trimming stripped 4 bases from V and 9 bases from J, with 14 bases between. Germline CDR1 is MNHEY and CDR2 is SVGAGI. This CDR3 spans 13 amino acids.